A selection of T cell receptor beta chains follows, all from one sample in a study of a mutant IDH1 vaccine in newly diagnosed glioma. The table came from immunoSEQ multiplex PCR; TCRdb's copy has only in-frame clones and leaves some out. The sample has under 55,000 clones, 90% to 95% seen once. These receptors' antigens are unknown. Sample: PBMCs, taken from a glioma patient whose treatment included an IDH1 peptide vaccine. The receptors originated from a middle-aged man with glioma. CDR3s include the opening cysteine and the closing phenylalanine or tryptophan. Fields, in order: V gene, D gene, J gene, CDR3 length, clone size, CDR3 protein, CDR3 DNA. D genes are given only for firm matches. Where a row states a size, it is once, few, many or the class of an expanded clone; other rows omit it.

>TRBV30|TRBD2|TRBJ2-7|14|.
CAWSVASGVYEQYF
TGTGCCTGGAGTGTCGCCAGCGGGGTCTACGAGCAGTACTTC
>TRBV7-9|.|TRBJ2-5|18|.
CASRPGDKGLTYQETQYF
TGTGCCAGCAGACCGGGGGACAAGGGGCTTACGTACCAAGAGACCCAGTACTTC
>TRBV7-7|TRBD1|TRBJ2-5|13|few
CASGPGQGETQYF
TGTGCTAGCGGACCGGGACAGGGGGAGACCCAGTACTTC
>TRBV5-6|TRBD1|TRBJ1-1|15|.
CASSPLTGLSTEAFF
TGTGCCAGCAGCCCGCTGACAGGGTTGAGCACTGAAGCTTTCTTT
>TRBV5-1|TRBD1|TRBJ2-2|15|once
CASSLEGQSTGELFF
TGCGCCAGCAGCTTGGAGGGACAGTCCACCGGGGAGCTGTTTTTT
>TRBV5-1|.|TRBJ1-4|14|.
CASSLGGDHEKLFF
TGCGCCAGCAGCCTTGGGGGGGATCATGAAAAACTGTTTTTT
>TRBV27|.|TRBJ1-2|14|.
CASSLERGVYGYTF
TGTGCCAGCAGTTTAGAGAGGGGGGTCTATGGCTACACCTTC
>TRBV10-2|TRBD2|TRBJ2-2|17|.
CASRDTSGGLNTGELFF
TGCGCCAGCAGGGACACGAGCGGGGGCCTTAACACCGGGGAGCTGTTTTTT
>TRBV5-1|TRBD2|TRBJ2-6|17|.
CASSLDGRDSGANVLTF
TGCGCCAGCAGCTTGGACGGGAGGGACTCTGGGGCCAACGTCCTGACTTTC
>TRBV7-2|.|TRBJ1-5|13|.
CASSLAQGRPQHF
TGTGCCAGCAGCTTAGCGCAGGGCCGGCCCCAGCATTTT
>TRBV19|TRBD1|TRBJ2-7|14|.
CASSIAGQGGEQYF
TGTGCCAGTAGTATAGCGGGACAGGGGGGCGAGCAGTACTTC
>TRBV30|TRBD2|TRBJ2-5|17|.
CAWTAGTSGSTGETQYF
TGTGCCTGGACCGCAGGGACTAGCGGGAGTACGGGCGAGACCCAGTACTTC
>TRBV6-6|TRBD1|TRBJ1-2|15|once
CASRPHGQGLGGYTF
TGTGCCAGCAGACCGCATGGACAGGGTTTGGGAGGCTACACCTTC
>TRBV6-5|.|TRBJ2-1|15|.
CASSYGTWGADEQFF
TGTGCCAGCAGTTACGGAACTTGGGGGGCCGATGAGCAGTTCTTC
>TRBV23-1|.|TRBJ2-7|13|.
CASSVQHTYEQYF
TGCGCCAGCAGTGTACAGCATACCTACGAGCAGTACTTC
>TRBV27|TRBD1|TRBJ1-4|15|.
CASRRRGTGNEKLFF
TGTGCCAGCAGGAGACGTGGGACAGGGAATGAAAAACTGTTTTTT
>TRBV5-1|.|TRBJ2-1|13|.
CASSLASRGEQFF
TGCGCCAGCAGCTTGGCTAGTAGGGGTGAGCAGTTCTTC
>TRBV7-6|TRBD2|TRBJ2-2|19|.
CASSLVATRLAGRTGELFF
TGTGCCAGCAGCTTAGTTGCGACGAGACTAGCGGGACGCACCGGGGAGCTGTTTTTT
>TRBV5-1|TRBD2|TRBJ2-3|15|.
CASSLERGGTDTQYF
TGCGCCAGCAGCTTGGAGCGGGGGGGCACAGATACGCAGTATTTT
>TRBV9|.|TRBJ2-5|16|once
CASSTSGGHGQETQYF
TGTGCCAGCAGCACATCTGGCGGCCATGGACAAGAGACCCAGTACTTC
>TRBV5-4|TRBD1|TRBJ2-7|15|once
CASSGGGQGGVEQYF
TGTGCCAGCAGCGGAGGGGGACAGGGAGGGGTCGAGCAGTACTTC
>TRBV19|.|TRBJ1-5|15|.
CATTGVMGSNQPQHF
TGTGCCACCACTGGGGTGATGGGTAGCAATCAGCCCCAGCATTTT
>TRBV19|.|TRBJ1-5|16|.
CASSIDRAGGNQPQHF
TGTGCCAGTAGTATAGATCGAGCTGGCGGCAATCAGCCCCAGCATTTT
>TRBV6-6|.|TRBJ1-3|14|.
CASSRDISGNTIYF
TGTGCCAGCAGCCGGGACATCTCTGGAAACACCATATATTTT
>TRBV12-5|TRBD1|TRBJ2-2|17|.
CASGLTPGGWDPGELFF
TGTGCTAGTGGTTTGACCCCAGGGGGCTGGGACCCCGGGGAGCTGTTTTTT
>TRBV27|TRBD2|TRBJ2-1|14|.
CASSSGGANNEQFF
TGTGCCAGCAGTAGCGGGGGGGCCAACAATGAGCAGTTCTTC
>TRBV10-2|.|TRBJ2-5|10|once
CATARETQYF
TGCGCCACCGCTCGAGAGACCCAGTACTTC
>TRBV5-1|.|TRBJ2-3|16|once
CASSLTSGVGTDTQYF
TGCGCCAGCAGCTTGACGTCAGGGGTCGGCACAGATACGCAGTATTTT
>TRBV9|.|TRBJ1-1|14|.
CASSLDNKNTEAFF
TGTGCCAGCAGCTTAGACAACAAGAACACTGAAGCTTTCTTT
>TRBV5-4|TRBD1|TRBJ2-5|16|.
CAIPMEGQGARETQYF
TGTGCCATCCCGATGGAAGGACAGGGGGCGCGGGAGACCCAGTACTTC
>TRBV5-1|.|TRBJ2-5|14|.
CASSALPGLETQYF
TGCGCCAGCAGCGCCCTTCCGGGGCTGGAGACCCAGTACTTC
>TRBV11-2|TRBD1|TRBJ2-2|16|.
CASSPRLGGLTGELFF
TGTGCCAGCAGCCCCCGATTAGGGGGCCTGACCGGGGAGCTGTTTTTT
>TRBV13|.|TRBJ2-1|16|.
CASSPTRGGDDNEQFF
TGTGCCAGCAGCCCCACGAGGGGGGGGGACGACAATGAGCAGTTCTTC
>TRBV27|.|TRBJ2-3|13|.
CASSLWRTDTQYF
TGTGCCAGCAGTTTATGGCGCACAGATACGCAGTATTTT
>TRBV5-4|.|TRBJ1-1|15|.
CASSSKGSLNTEAFF
TGTGCCAGCAGCTCCAAGGGGAGTTTGAACACTGAAGCTTTCTTT
>TRBV7-2|.|TRBJ2-5|14|.
CASSSQRSQETQYF
TGTGCCAGCAGCTCTCAACGGAGCCAAGAGACCCAGTACTTC
>TRBV7-9|TRBD1|TRBJ2-1|13|.
CASSPDRDNEQFF
TGTGCCAGCAGCCCCGACAGGGACAATGAGCAGTTCTTC
>TRBV6-1|.|TRBJ2-7|15|.
CASRLPGTGPYEQYF
TGTGCCAGCAGACTCCCAGGGACGGGACCCTACGAGCAGTACTTC
>TRBV7-9|TRBD1|TRBJ1-2|13|.
CASSRTGGSGYTF
TGTGCCAGCAGCCGGACAGGGGGCTCTGGCTACACCTTC
>TRBV2|TRBD2|TRBJ2-5|19|.
CASSGPSGSLFLIRETQYF
TGTGCCAGCAGTGGACCCAGCGGGAGCTTATTTTTAATTCGGGAGACCCAGTACTTC
>TRBV5-1|.|TRBJ2-1|15|.
CASSLDGSRYNEQFF
TGCGCCAGCAGCTTGGACGGGAGCCGTTACAATGAGCAGTTCTTC
>TRBV6-1|.|TRBJ1-3|14|.
CASNPRGSGNTIYF
TGTGCCAGCAACCCGAGAGGTTCTGGAAACACCATATATTTT
>TRBV4-2|TRBD1|TRBJ2-2|15|.
CASSQPGQGTGELFF
TGTGCCAGCAGCCAACCGGGACAGGGGACCGGGGAGCTGTTTTTT
>TRBV10-3|.|TRBJ2-7|15|few
CAISESGGQTYEQYF
TGTGCCATCAGTGAGTCCGGGGGACAGACCTACGAGCAGTACTTC
>TRBV27|TRBD1|TRBJ1-2|14|.
CASSPIHDRDGYTF
TGTGCCAGCAGTCCGATTCACGACAGGGATGGCTACACCTTC
>TRBV14|TRBD1|TRBJ2-7|15|.
CASSFRTGGFYEQYF
TGTGCCAGCAGCTTTAGGACAGGGGGTTTCTACGAGCAGTACTTC
>TRBV2|TRBD2|TRBJ2-3|15|.
CASSIAGVKADTQYF
TGTGCCAGCAGTATAGCGGGAGTGAAGGCAGATACGCAGTATTTT
>TRBV18|.|TRBJ2-7|16|once
CASSLLDRLSSYEQYF
TGTGCCAGCTCGCTGCTCGACCGGTTAAGCTCCTACGAGCAGTACTTC
>TRBV27|.|TRBJ2-3|14|.
CASSSRPRSDTQYF
TGTGCCAGCAGTTCCCGGCCCCGTTCGGATACGCAGTATTTT
>TRBV5-1|.|TRBJ2-5|16|.
CASSVGGAGLQETQYF
TGCGCCAGCAGCGTTGGGGGAGCAGGCCTCCAAGAGACCCAGTACTTC